The entry that follows covers one TCR beta chain sequence. This sample stems from a study of blood T cell repertoires in COVID-19. Study-wide context: Donors in the United States, Italy and Spain gave samples during acute or convalescent COVID-19.

As originally analysed: Nucleated cell counts were estimated from reference gene primer amplification. The table came from immunoSEQ multiplex PCR; TCRdb's copy has only in-frame clones and leaves some out. V and J calls and clone size follow that table, whereas D and trimming were derived from the DNA. The top ten hold 6% of the sample, which has over 100,000 clones, roughly 91% seen once. This CDR3 comprises 15 residues. V gave up 5 bases and J gave up 5 bases; unmatched junction bases: 9. The germline V gene has CDR1 MNHEY and CDR2 SMNVEV (reference sequence). V and J are TRBV27 and TRBJ2-1; 7 bases align to TRBD1. The sample was peripheral blood. The source is a human donor in a cohort sampled during active COVID-19. CDR3 in amino acids: CASSPSGTVNNEQFF. The CDR3 DNA reads TGTGCCAGCAGTCCTAGTGGGACAGTTAACAATGAGCAGTTCTTC.